The 10 T cell receptor beta chains in this list originate from one sample, sequenced in a study of blood T cell repertoires in COVID-19. The method was immunoSEQ multiplex PCR; TCRdb's version includes in-frame clones alone and lacks a portion of them. The profile shows hundreds of thousands of clones, about 90% of them singletons. The specimen sequenced was peripheral blood. These receptors were taken from a woman aged 40 to 50 who had recovered from COVID-19.

This clone was seen only a few times. This chain connects TRBV21-1 to TRBJ1-5; TRBD1, the table's D call, was not compared with the DNA. TRBV21-1 is labeled a pseudogene. The CDR3 sequence is 17 residues long. This chain's CDR3 is CASSKVPREGGNQPQHF. Written as DNA, the CDR3 is TGTGCCAGCAGCAAAGTGCCCAGGGAAGGTGGCAATCAGCCCCAGCATTTT.

V usage is TRBV9 and J usage is TRBJ1-2; the D gene is possibly TRBD1 (5 bases). This CDR3 comprises 15 residues. The V gene lost 4 bases and the J gene lost 7 bases, with 20 bases spanning the gap. Germline lookup yields CDR1 SGDLS and CDR2 YYNGEE. The CDR3 sequence is CASSPTSRALPGYTF. CDR3 in DNA: TGTGCCAGCAGCCCCACATCCAGGGCGCTTCCTGGCTACACCTTC.

The chain is built from TRBV9 and TRBJ1-2; TRBD1 matches 9 bases. V lost 0 bases to trimming and J lost 0 bases; unmatched junction nucleotides: 6. The CDR3 length is 17 residues. Germline V gene data show CDR1 as SGDLS and CDR2 as YYNGEE. In DNA, the CDR3 is TGTGCCAGCAGCGTAGGGGGACAGGGCCTTACTAACTATGGCTACACCTTC. It specifies CASSVGGQGLTNYGYTF.

The chain employs TRBV7-9 and TRBJ2-5; D is possibly TRBD1 (6 bases). CDR1 is SEHNR and CDR2 is FQNEAQ in the germline V gene (reference sequence). The CDR3 extends over 14 amino acids. Trimming stripped 4 bases from V and 13 bases from J, with 22 bases between. CDR3 amino acids: CASSSQGQSHPRYF. CDR3 DNA: TGTGCCAGCAGCTCCCAAGGACAGTCCCACCCGAGGTACTTC.

This clone was seen a handful of times. V is TRBV27 and J is TRBJ2-7, with D possibly matching TRBD2 (6 bases). This CDR3 spans 13 amino acids. V gave up 2 bases and J gave up 4 bases, with 9 bases separating them. CDR1 is MNHEY and CDR2 is SMNVEV in the germline V gene (reference sequence). Here the CDR3 reads CASSLHGGYEQYF. CDR3 bases: TGTGCCAGCAGTTTACACGGAGGGTACGAGCAGTACTTC.

This sequence joins TRBV18 and TRBJ1-5, with TRBD1 matching over 8 bases. The CDR3 is 13 amino acids. Trimming removed 5 bases from V and 5 bases from J; junction bases left unmatched: 2. Germline CDR1 is KGHSH and CDR2 is LQKENI. CDR3 in DNA: TGTGCCAGCTCATTGGGACAGGATCAGCCCCAGCATTTT. Its translation: CASSLGQDQPQHF.

The CDR3 sequence: CASSYGRGQGTQYF. In nucleotides, the CDR3 is TGTGCCAGCAGTTACGGACGGGGACAGGGTACGCAGTATTTT. The V gene is TRBV6-5, the J gene TRBJ2-3; 9 bases match TRBD1. The CDR3 covers 14 residues. Trimming cost V 2 bases and J 8 bases; bases outside gene matches: 5. Per germline, CDR1 MNHEY and CDR2 SVGAGI.

The V and J genes are TRBV5-6 and TRBJ2-3, with D hard to call. The CDR3 loop spans 16 amino acids. Trimming took 3 bases from V and 2 from J, leaving 16 bases between them. CDR1 is SGHDT and CDR2 is YYEEEE in the germline V gene. In DNA, the CDR3 is TGTGCCAGCAGCTCTCTAATCAGGTCTTACACAGATACGCAGTATTTT. Its protein product is CASSSLIRSYTDTQYF.

The chain couples TRBV7-2 to TRBJ2-3; D is ambiguous. This CDR3 spans 16 amino acids. V shed 6 bases and J shed 0 bases, with 16 bases lying between them. Germline CDR1 and CDR2: SGHTA and FQGNSA. CDR3 amino acids: CASRPPDSRSTDTQYF. The CDR3 DNA reads TGTGCCAGCAGACCACCCGACTCCCGTAGCACAGATACGCAGTATTTT.

V gene TRBV3-1 (or the pseudogene TRBV3-2) combines with J gene TRBJ1-2; D call uncertain. V dropped 4 bases and J dropped 2 bases, with 11 bases sitting between them. The CDR3 has 14 amino acids. Germline values: CDR1 LGHDT, CDR2 YNNKEL (reference sequence). The CDR3 here is CASSPRRVNYGYTF. The CDR3 coding sequence is TGTGCCAGCAGCCCTCGACGGGTGAACTATGGCTACACCTTC.